Listed below are T cell receptor beta chains from one sample, sequenced in a study of blood T cell repertoires in COVID-19. The data were produced by immunoSEQ multiplex PCR, yet TCRdb's version contains in-frame clones alone and is incomplete. The sample contains approximately 100,000 clones, 85% of which appear only once. The sample comprised peripheral blood. The receptors shown here come from a woman aged 70-85 years with active or convalescent COVID-19. Both conserved end residues are part of each CDR3. Fields, in order: D gene, clone size, V gene, J gene, CDR3 DNA, CDR3 protein. The D gene is left open where the match is weak. Only some rows state a clone size, as once, few, many or a class for expanded clones.

D: NA; size: NA; V: TRBV15; J: TRBJ2-3; DNA: TGTGCCACCAGCAGAGATGGGAGGAGTAGCACAGATACGCAGTATTTT; CDR3: CATSRDGRSSTDTQYF
D: TRBD2; size: NA; V: TRBV2; J: TRBJ2-7; DNA: TGTGCCAGCAGCGCCGTCGAAGCGGGACCCTACGAGCAGTACTTC; CDR3: CASSAVEAGPYEQYF
D: NA; size: NA; V: TRBV19; J: TRBJ2-1; DNA: TGTGCCAGTAGTATTCGGCAGGGGTCGTACAATGAGCAGTTCTTC; CDR3: CASSIRQGSYNEQFF
D: TRBD1; size: NA; V: TRBV7-9; J: TRBJ1-4; DNA: TGTGCCAGCAGTCATCCCGGGACAGGAAATGAAAAACTGTTTTTT; CDR3: CASSHPGTGNEKLFF
D: NA; size: once; V: TRBV11-1; J: TRBJ1-1; DNA: TGTGCCAGCAGCTTTATAGGGGGAGTGAGCACTGAAGCTTTCTTT; CDR3: CASSFIGGVSTEAFF
D: TRBD1; size: NA; V: TRBV10-3; J: TRBJ2-6; DNA: TGTGCCATCAGGACAGGGAACGGGGCCAACGTCCTGACTTTC; CDR3: CAIRTGNGANVLTF
D: NA; size: once; V: TRBV10-1; J: TRBJ2-1; DNA: TGCGCCAGCAGTGCTCAGGACAATGAGCAGTTCTTC; CDR3: CASSAQDNEQFF
D: NA; size: NA; V: TRBV6-5; J: TRBJ2-7; DNA: TGTGCCAGCAGGATAGACCAAGCGGGTTCCGAGCAGTACTTC; CDR3: CASRIDQAGSEQYF
D: TRBD1; size: NA; V: TRBV7-2; J: TRBJ1-6; DNA: TGTGCCAGCAGCAACAGGGGGGCGGTGTATAATTCACCCCTCCACTTT; CDR3: CASSNRGAVYNSPLHF
D: TRBD1; size: NA; V: TRBV2; J: TRBJ1-1; DNA: TGTGCCAGCAGTGAAATAGGGACAGGAAACACTGAAGCTTTCTTT; CDR3: CASSEIGTGNTEAFF
D: TRBD1; size: NA; V: TRBV9; J: TRBJ2-3; DNA: TGTGCCAGCAGCACTACAGGGGCAACCACAGATACGCAGTATTTT; CDR3: CASSTTGATTDTQYF